This T cell receptor (beta chain) was obtained from a study of human CD8 memory T cell subsets. A negative magnetic separation step was used to enrich total CD8+ T cells. Total RNA was taken from some 160,000 sorted CD8+ T cells, in duplicate, per subset. Researchers made TCR beta libraries via UMI-labeled 5' RACE. TCRdb re-called the 5' RACE reads, yielding one record per CDR3 amino acid sequence without DNA. This table holds several thousand distinct CDR3 sequences. The TCR sequence derives from a human donor in good health. Source material: CD8+ T cells from PBMCs.

Here the CDR3 reads CASSGQGGGETQYF. The genes are TRBV27 and TRBJ2-5; the TRBD1 assignment by TCRdb is unverifiable without DNA. Germline V gene data show CDR1 as MNHEY and CDR2 as SMNVEV (reference sequence). The CDR3 totals 14 residues.